These 8 T cell receptor beta chains share one sample of origin, sequenced in a study of blood T cell repertoires in COVID-19. Clones were read by immunoSEQ multiplex PCR, and TCRdb kept only the in-frame ones, dropping some. This repertoire shows approximately 93,000 clones, roughly 85% found once; its top ten account for less than 35%. Sequencing was performed on peripheral blood. The receptor set was obtained from a man between 50 and 59 years old with active or convalescent COVID-19.

This clone was counted a single time. V usage is TRBV6-1 and J usage is TRBJ2-4; 10 positions match TRBD1. The CDR3 runs 17 residues. CDR1 is MNHNS and CDR2 is SASEGT in the germline V gene. J gave up 1 base and V 4 bases, and 7 bases lay outside the gene matches. CDR3 residues: CASSGPDRGQAKNIQYF. CDR3 bases: TGTGCCAGCAGTGGACCAGACAGGGGGCAGGCCAAAAACATTCAGTACTTC.

The chain couples TRBV28 to TRBJ1-5; D may be TRBD1 (6 bases). This CDR3 has 15 residues. V lost 6 bases, J lost 0 bases, and 12 bases lay in between. The V gene's germline CDR1 is MDHEN and CDR2 SYDVKM. CDR3 in amino acids: CASSITGYSNQPQHF. CDR3 in DNA: TGTGCCAGCAGCATTACAGGGTATAGCAATCAGCCCCAGCATTTT.

This clone was picked up a small number of times. V gene TRBV7-8 combines with J gene TRBJ1-6, with 7 bases that match TRBD1. Germline-derived CDR1 and CDR2 are SGHVS and FQNEAQ. The junction had 7 bases not matched to a gene; V was cut back by 10 bases and J by 7 bases. CDR3 length: 13 residues. CDR3 DNA: TGTGCCACCGGAGGAGGGGGCAATTCACCCCTCCACTTT. Protein product: CATGGGGNSPLHF.

This sequence joins TRBV15 and TRBJ1-4, with D possibly being TRBD1 (5 bases). The CDR3 is 14 amino acids. Germline CDR1 and CDR2: LNHNV and YYDKDF (reference sequence). V was trimmed by 0 bases and J by 12 bases, leaving 14 bases between them. For the CDR3, the DNA is TGTGCCACCAGCAGAGATGCGGGGGGGGAGGAACTGTTTTTT. Residues: CATSRDAGGEELFF.

The rearrangement links TRBV7-9 to TRBJ2-7, with 11 bases aligning to TRBD2. Germline lookup yields CDR1 SEHNR and CDR2 FQNEAQ (reference sequence). Trimming took 5 bases from V and 6 from J; bases not matched to a gene: 3. The CDR3 is made up of 13 amino acids. The CDR3 DNA is TGTGCCAGCAGCCTCACTAGCGGGAGCGAGCAGTACTTC. It specifies CASSLTSGSEQYF.

The J gene is TRBJ1-6, the V gene TRBV14, with 7 bases fitting TRBD1. Germline assignment: CDR1 SGHDN and CDR2 FVKESK. The length of the CDR3 is 14 residues. V was clipped by 5 bases and J by 6 bases; unmatched bases: 4. The CDR3 here is CASSWGQSNSPLHF. The CDR3 bases are TGTGCCAGCAGCTGGGGACAGTCTAATTCACCCCTCCACTTT.

The gene calls are TRBV4-2 and TRBJ2-3; 11 positions agree with TRBD2. The CDR3 has 18 residues. The V gene's germline CDR1 is LGHNA and CDR2 YNFKEQ. V was clipped by 5 bases and J by 0 bases; unmatched bases: 10. CDR3 DNA sequence: TGTGCCAGCAGCTCTCGGGTAGCGGGGGGGCCGAGCACAGATACGCAGTATTTT. The encoded protein is CASSSRVAGGPSTDTQYF.

The rearrangement links TRBV30 to TRBJ1-6; 8 positions agree with TRBD1. V lost 1 base to trimming and J lost 7 bases; unmatched junction nucleotides: 0. The CDR3 is made up of 13 amino acids. Per germline, CDR1 GTSNPN and CDR2 SVGIG (reference sequence). CDR3 DNA sequence: TGTGCCTGGAGTGACAGGGGGAATTCACCCCTCCACTTT. Encoded protein: CAWSDRGNSPLHF.